This T cell receptor (beta chain) is drawn from a study of blood T cell repertoires in COVID-19. The CDR3 sequence is 12 residues long. The V and J ends lost 7 bases and 6 bases respectively, with 10 bases between them. Germline V gene data show CDR1 as LGHDT and CDR2 as YNNKEL (reference sequence). Assay used: immunoSEQ multiplex PCR; TCRdb lists only in-frame clones, some missing. This sample has roughly 260,000 clones, with approximately 92% found just once. The sample consisted of peripheral blood. This receptor was identified in a person aged 18 to 35 with COVID-19, enrolled during active disease. The chain couples TRBV3-1 (or the pseudogene TRBV3-2) to TRBJ1-5, with D unresolved. Here the CDR3 reads CASKIECQPQHF. DNA for the CDR3: TGTGCCAGCAAGATTGAGTGTCAGCCCCAGCATTTT.